Sequencing of this TCR beta chain was carried out in a study of CD8+ T cells in alopecia areata. Whole-study findings and limits: Clonality exceeded that of normal scalp in lesional scalp, most notably in alopecia totalis/universalis.

CDR1 and CDR2 (germline): SGHTA, FQGNSA. Trimming took 1 base from V and 4 from J, leaving 10 bases between them. CDR3 length: 14 amino acids. The authors extracted RNA and reverse transcribed it into cDNA as the sequencing template. Profiled with immunoSEQ multiplex PCR; TCRdb holds only in-frame clones, not every one. The repertoire holds about 97,000 clones, 41% seen once, with about 1.4% in the top ten. Concerning this clone itself: The antigen is undetermined.

This TCR derives from a human donor with alopecia areata. V is TRBV7-2 and J is TRBJ1-2; D call uncertain. Sequenced material: CD4+ T cells sorted from blood. CDR3 residues: CASSLDFRTYGYTF. The CDR3 DNA reads as TGTGCCAGCAGCTTAGACTTTAGGACCTATGGCTACACCTTC.